Presented here are 19 T cell receptor beta chains from one specimen sequenced in a study of T cells in Graves' hyperthyroidism and ophthalmopathy. The source material, RNA transcripts, was used to amplify TCR beta CDR3 regions. First-round RT-PCR with HTBI primers amplified the TCR CDR3 region. TCRdb reprocessed the multiplex PCR reads with MiXCR, giving one entry per CDR3 protein. The data contain around 420,000 distinct CDR3 sequences, approximately 14% of them seen just once; the ten biggest clones take up around 7.7%. The specimen sequenced was blood. All receptors derive from a woman between 18 and 30 years old with Graves' hyperthyroidism.

This clonotype was seen at least ten times. The chain combines TRBV18 with TRBJ1-1; D unresolved. The CDR3 consists of 14 residues. The germline V and J ends were trimmed by 0 bases and 2 bases, with 7 bases remaining between them. Germline CDR1 reads KGHSH; CDR2 reads LQKENI. The CDR3, as DNA: TGTGCCAGCTCACCACCTTCCGTTAACACTGAAGCTTTCTTT. Encoded protein: CASSPPSVNTEAFF.

Details on this clonotype: A much larger clone differs from this one at a single base, so this may be a read error. This CDR3 is missing its conserved last phenylalanine or tryptophan, likely due to a read error. V gene TRBV27 combines with J gene TRBJ2-7; 7 bases line up with TRBD1. V gave up 6 bases and J gave up 4 bases; unmatched junction bases: 9. CDR3 length: 14 residues. In germline, CDR1 is MNHEY, CDR2 SMNVEV (reference sequence). The CDR3 nucleotides read TGTGCCAGCAGCCCGACAGGGCTTCTGTACGAGCAGTACCTC. It encodes CASSPTGLLYEQYL.

This clonotype was counted many times. This sequence joins TRBV27 and TRBJ1-1; D unresolved. In germline, CDR1 is MNHEY, CDR2 SMNVEV (reference sequence). This CDR3 is built from 15 residues. The V end was cut by 2 bases, the J end by 6 bases, with 16 bases between. The CDR3 reads CASSLVPGGRAEAFF. CDR3 nucleotides: TGTGCCAGCAGTTTAGTTCCGGGAGGTCGCGCTGAAGCTTTCTTT.

This clonotype was picked up a small number of times. The chain links TRBV7-8 to TRBJ1-2; D may be TRBD1 (5 bases). The CDR3 has 14 residues. V was cut by 8 bases and J by 6 bases, with 19 bases left in between. CDR1 and CDR2 from the germline V gene are SGHVS and FQNEAQ. The CDR3 nucleotides are TGTGCCAGCCAAGGAGTTACAGGAGAGGATGGCTACACCTTC. Translation gives CASQGVTGEDGYTF.

The chain has TRBV29-1 and TRBJ2-1, with D tentatively TRBD2 (6 bases). CDR3 length equals 12 residues. Trimming cost V 5 bases and J 6 bases, with 11 bases left between them. The germline CDR1 and CDR2 sequences are SQVTM and ANQGSEA. The CDR3 loop is CSVWGTPNEQFF. DNA of the CDR3: TGCAGCGTTTGGGGGACTCCCAATGAGCAGTTCTTC.

At least ten counts were recorded for this clonotype. The chain uses TRBV20-1 and TRBJ2-1; 11 bases are a match to TRBD2. The CDR3 contains 18 residues. Trimming at V came to 1 base and at J to 0 bases, leaving 8 bases not matched to a gene. The V gene's germline CDR1 is DFQATT and CDR2 SNEGSKA (reference sequence). The DNA for the CDR3 is TGCAGTGCTAGAGGCTGGACTAGCGGGTTTAGCTCCTACAATGAGCAGTTCTTC. Encoded protein: CSARGWTSGFSSYNEQFF.

This clonotype was found once. One junction end disagrees with the germline gene, perhaps due to a read error. V and J are TRBV18 and TRBJ2-7; 7 positions agree with TRBD2. Germline V CDR1 and CDR2: KGHSH, LQKENI. The CDR3 runs 15 residues. Written as DNA, the CDR3 is TGTACCAGCTCACCCCAGGGAGGGCTAGCGCTAGAGCAGTACTTC. Translating it yields CTSSPQGGLALEQYF.

Many counts were recorded for this clonotype. This chain joins TRBV11-3 and TRBJ2-1; D not resolved. CDR1 is SGHNT, CDR2 YENEEA, per germline. V lost 0 bases and J 8 bases, leaving 11 bases between the germline ends. The CDR3 length is 14 residues. CDR3 residues: CASSLDRAYDEQFF. The CDR3 DNA sequence: TGTGCCAGCAGCTTAGATCGGGCATACGATGAGCAGTTCTTC.

This clonotype showed up many times. V and J are TRBV7-8 and TRBJ1-6; a weak D match, TRBD1 (6 bases). In germline, CDR1 is SGHVS, CDR2 FQNEAQ. V lost 5 bases and J lost 8, with 16 bases in between. The CDR3 spans 15 residues. Here the CDR3 DNA reads TGTGCCAGCAGCCCCCACGGACAGACAGATTCACCCCTCCACTTT. It yields the protein CASSPHGQTDSPLHF.

At least ten counts were recorded for this clonotype. The chain joins TRBV18 to TRBJ2-1, with 8 positions matching TRBD2. J lost 2 bases, V lost 3 bases, and 9 bases had no gene match. Germline loops: CDR1 KGHSH, CDR2 LQKENI. CDR3 length: 17 residues. The CDR3 DNA is TGTGCCAGCTCACCGAACTCGGGGGGGGGAACCTACAATGAGCAGTTCTTC. Amino acids: CASSPNSGGGTYNEQFF.

This clonotype appeared many times. V usage is TRBV24-1 and J usage is TRBJ2-7; 9 bases match TRBD2. The CDR3 has 15 residues. V lost 3 bases and J lost 0; bases outside the gene matches: 2. CDR1 and CDR2 from the germline V gene are KGHDR and SFDVKD. The CDR3 spells CATSDETSGSYEQYF. The CDR3 coding sequence is TGTGCCACCAGTGATGAGACTAGCGGCTCCTACGAGCAGTACTTC.

At least ten counts were recorded for this clonotype. The J gene is TRBJ2-2, the V gene TRBV7-3, with TRBD1 matching over 7 bases. Trimming at V came to 4 bases and at J to 1 base, leaving 6 bases not matched to a gene. Looked up from germline, CDR1 is SGHTA and CDR2 is FQGTGA. The CDR3 has 16 residues. The CDR3 DNA reads TGTGCCAGCAGCTCCACAGGGGTCAAGAACACCGGGGAGCTGTTTTTT. Protein product: CASSSTGVKNTGELFF.

This clonotype showed up just a few times. V gene TRBV9 combines with J gene TRBJ1-1; 8 bases match TRBD1. The CDR3 runs 14 residues. V lost 3 bases to trimming and J lost 5 bases; unmatched junction nucleotides: 6. Germline loops: CDR1 SGDLS, CDR2 YYNGEE. The CDR3 DNA sequence: TGTGCCAGCAGCGCCGGACAGGGCAGGACTGAAGCTTTCTTT. Its translation: CASSAGQGRTEAFF.

This clonotype was detected ten times or more. The chain carries TRBV11-3 and TRBJ2-7; tentatively, D is TRBD1 or TRBD2 (5 bases each). The CDR3 covers 16 residues. Between the trimmed V and J ends, which lost 3 bases and 0 bases, there was a span of 15 bases. Germline V CDR1 and CDR2: SGHNT, YENEEA. The CDR3 loop is CASSFPQGTVSYEQYF. In nucleotides, the CDR3 is TGTGCCAGCAGCTTTCCACAAGGGACGGTCTCCTACGAGCAGTACTTC.

This clonotype was seen more than once but under ten times. V is TRBV18 and J is TRBJ2-7, with D maybe TRBD2 (6 bases). Germline V gene lookup returns CDR1 KGHSH and CDR2 LQKENI. CDR3 length: 14 amino acids. The V gene lost 3 bases and the J gene lost 1 base, with 10 bases spanning the gap. The CDR3 sequence is CASSPTAGSYEQYF. In DNA, the CDR3 is TGTGCCAGCTCACCTACTGCGGGATCCTACGAGCAGTACTTC.

There are a few counts of this clonotype. The chain couples TRBV18 to TRBJ2-2, with TRBD2 matching over 9 bases. This CDR3 is 15 amino acids long. J was trimmed by 3 bases and V by 3 bases; bases with no gene match: 2. Germline loops: CDR1 KGHSH, CDR2 LQKENI. The CDR3 bases are TGTGCCAGCTCACCCGTAGCGGGAGACACCGGGGAGCTGTTTTTT. It yields the protein CASSPVAGDTGELFF.

This clonotype was recorded at least ten times. The chain joins TRBV2 to TRBJ2-5; D gene ambiguous. Trimming removed 10 bases from V and 7 bases from J, with 19 bases in between. Germline assignment: CDR1 SNHLY and CDR2 FYNNEI. This CDR3 is built from 13 residues. The CDR3 DNA reads TGTGCCACCACACTACTCCCTGAGACGACCCAGTACTTC. Protein sequence: CATTLLPETTQYF.

Only a few counts were recorded for this clonotype. Just one base apart from a much larger clone, this may be a read error. CDR3 amino acids: CSVEGEGGATQYF. In DNA form, the CDR3 reads TGCAGCGTTGAGGGGGAGGGCGGCGCGACCCAGTACTTC. The chain is built from TRBV29-1 and TRBJ2-5; TRBD2 agrees at 7 bases. V shed 3 bases, J shed 7 bases, and the junction held 8 bases outside the gene matches. This CDR3 comprises 13 residues. Germline CDR1 SQVTM, CDR2 ANQGSEA.

The chain joins TRBV6-4 to TRBJ1-4; D gene ambiguous. This CDR3 is 13 amino acids long. Trimming cost V 6 bases and J 3 bases, with 8 bases left between them. Germline CDR1 reads MRHNA; CDR2 reads SNTAGT. CDR3 loop: CASSPRPNEKLFF. For the CDR3, the DNA is TGTGCCAGCAGCCCCAGGCCTAATGAAAAACTGTTTTTT.